A single sample is the source of the 6 T cell receptor beta chains below, sequenced in a study of blood T cell repertoires in COVID-19 (dated by TCRdb to about 2020). Library preparation employed the immunoSEQ multiplex PCR assay. The table comes from immuneACCESS by way of TCRdb, which keeps in-frame sequences with V and J called. Part of the clones is missing from these tables; in studies checked, under half for an unresolved V gene and the rest for unknown reasons. The sample yields about 350,000 clones; about 93% were counted once. The ten largest clones take up under 3.5% of the sample. The sample taken for sequencing was peripheral blood. The receptors shown here come from a woman aged 18-29 years who had recovered from COVID-19.

The V call is TRBV5-6, the J call TRBJ2-3; the D is unclear. The ends were cut back, 1 base at V and 5 bases at J, with 5 bases in the middle. The CDR3 runs to 12 residues. Germline loops: CDR1 SGHDT, CDR2 YYEEEE. In DNA form, the CDR3 reads TGTGCCAGCAGCTTGCCGGGAGATACGCAGTATTTT. It specifies CASSLPGDTQYF.

This rearrangement joins TRBV6-5 to TRBJ1-3; 7 nucleotides agree with TRBD1. V gave up 8 bases and J gave up 1 base; unmatched junction bases: 2. CDR1 MNHEY and CDR2 SVGAGI come from the germline V gene. The length of the CDR3 is 13 residues. The CDR3 DNA is TGTGCCAGCGGGACAGCATCTGGAAACACCATATATTTT. Translation: CASGTASGNTIYF.

The V call is TRBV10-1, the J call TRBJ2-1; TRBD2 is a possible D gene (6 bases). Germline CDR1 is WNHNN and CDR2 is SYGVQD (reference sequence). Trimming took off 3 bases at V and 7 bases at J, with 13 bases between the two ends. CDR3 length equals 14 residues. For the CDR3, the DNA is TGCGCCAGCAGTGATCCGGGAGAAGGAAATGAGCAGTTCTTC. Residues: CASSDPGEGNEQFF.

This chain joins TRBV7-9 and TRBJ2-1, with 10 bases identical to TRBD2. In germline, CDR1 is SEHNR, CDR2 FQNEAQ (reference sequence). J was trimmed by 8 bases and V by 1 base; bases with no gene match: 5. This CDR3 contains 15 residues. CDR3 DNA sequence: TGTGCCAGCAGCTTAGTTCTAGCGGGAGAGGATGAGCAGTTCTTC. This codes for CASSLVLAGEDEQFF.

The rearrangement uses TRBV28 and TRBJ1-2, with a tentative D call TRBD1 (5 bases). This CDR3 spans 14 amino acids. Trimming removed 2 bases at V and 4 bases at J, with 11 bases between. Germline V gene data show CDR1 as MDHEN and CDR2 as SYDVKM. The CDR3 DNA is TGTGCCAGCAGTTTAAAGGGAGGGGCCTATGGCTACACCTTC. It is translated as CASSLKGGAYGYTF.

The genes are TRBV12-3 or TRBV12-4 and TRBJ2-1; D unclear. There are 12 residues in the CDR3. Trimming pared 6 bases from V and 5 bases from J, leaving 8 bases between. In DNA, the CDR3 is TGTGCCAGCAGGGGCCAGGACAATGAGCAGTTCTTC. Amino acid sequence: CASRGQDNEQFF.